Each of the 23 T cell receptor beta chains below was sequenced from the same sample in a study of neoadjuvant anti-PD-1 for oral cavity cancer. Generated by immunoSEQ multiplex PCR, the TCRdb table keeps only in-frame clones and is missing some. The sample yields some 12,000 clones, about 67% seen once. The sequencing here drew on tumor tissue, taken before nivolumab (anti-PD-1) treatment. All receptors come from a person aged 40 to 85 with oral cavity squamous cell carcinoma. The donor label of this sample is uncertain.

The J gene is TRBJ2-3, the V gene TRBV4-2; 7 bases align to TRBD2. The trim removed 5 bases at V and 5 bases at J, leaving 13 bases unmatched. The CDR3 length is 16 residues. CDR1 LGHNA and CDR2 YNFKEQ come from the germline V gene. In DNA, the CDR3 is TGTGCCAGCAGCTTGGGAAACCGGGAGGACGGAGATACGCAGTATTTT. This gives the protein CASSLGNREDGDTQYF.

A few counts support this clone. This chain joins TRBV11-3 and TRBJ2-1; 10 nucleotides agree with TRBD2. The junction had 6 bases not matched to a gene; V was cut back by 3 bases and J by 7 bases. The CDR3 is 15 residues long. Germline V lookup: CDR1 SGHNT, CDR2 YENEEA. The CDR3: CASSLRGSGGNEQFF. DNA for the CDR3: TGTGCCAGCAGCTTGAGGGGTAGCGGGGGGAATGAGCAGTTCTTC.

The J gene is TRBJ1-4, the V gene TRBV5-8; 8 bases agree with TRBD1. Losses at the gene ends were 4 bases for V and 8 bases for J; bases not matched to a gene: 10. CDR3 length: 15 amino acids. Germline loops: CDR1 SGHTS, CDR2 YDEGEE. CDR3 residues: CASSQGRQGIEKLFF. The CDR3 coding sequence is TGTGCCAGCAGCCAAGGTCGACAGGGGATCGAAAAACTGTTTTTT.

The genes are TRBV9 and TRBJ2-7; possibly TRBD2 for D (5 bases). Trimming removed 0 bases from V and 6 bases from J, with 16 bases in between. The CDR3 covers 15 residues. Looked up from germline, CDR1 is SGDLS and CDR2 is YYNGEE. The CDR3 region has the DNA TGTGCCAGCAGCGTAGTGGGAGACGGTACTGGCGAGCAGTACTTC. The encoded protein is CASSVVGDGTGEQYF. Looking up the rest from reference TRBV9 and TRBJ2-7 gives the full variable domain: DSGVTQTPKHLITATGQRVTLRCSPRSGDLSVYWYQQSLDQGLQFLIQYYNGEERAKGNILERFSAQQFPDLHSELNLSSLELGDSALYFCASSVVGDGTGEQYFGPGTRLTVT.

A note on this clone: Other DNA sequences in this specimen translate into the identical CDR3. This chain joins TRBV7-3 and TRBJ2-3, with D possibly matching TRBD2 (5 bases). V dropped 3 bases and J dropped 0 bases, with 7 bases sitting between them. Looked up from germline, CDR1 is SGHTA and CDR2 is FQGTGA. The CDR3 extends over 14 amino acids. The CDR3 region is CASSLRASTDTQYF. The CDR3 coding sequence is TGTGCCAGCAGCTTGAGGGCGAGCACAGATACGCAGTATTTT.

The V gene is TRBV6-1, the J gene TRBJ1-1; 8 nucleotides align to TRBD1. V lost 3 bases and J lost 4; bases outside the gene matches: 10. Germline CDR1 and CDR2: MNHNS and SASEGT. This CDR3 has 16 amino acids. The CDR3 protein is CASSDSSGGSGTEAFF. The CDR3 nucleotides are TGTGCCAGCAGTGATTCTTCAGGGGGCTCGGGCACTGAAGCTTTCTTT.

The chain joins TRBV13 to TRBJ1-1, with D tentatively TRBD1 (5 bases). Trimming shortened V by 0 bases and J by 4 bases, and 15 bases separated the two germline ends. Germline values: CDR1 PRHDT, CDR2 FYEKMQ (reference sequence). The CDR3 contains 16 residues. The DNA for the CDR3 is TGTGCCAGCAGCTTAGGAATTGCGTCGGGGGGCACTGAAGCTTTCTTT. Translation: CASSLGIASGGTEAFF. Variable domain in full (rest from reference TRBV13 and TRBJ1-1): AAGVIQSPRHLIKEKRETATLKCYPIPRHDTVYWYQQGPGQDPQFLISFYEKMQSDKGSIPDRFSAQQFSDYHSELNMSSLELGDSALYFCASSLGIASGGTEAFFGQGTRLTVV.

By share, this clone ranks as large. This rearrangement joins TRBV6-5 to TRBJ2-7; D could derive from TRBD1 or TRBD2 (5 bases each). CDR3 size: 13 residues. V lost 6 bases and J 4 bases, leaving 13 bases between the germline ends. CDR1 is MNHEY, CDR2 SVGAGI, per germline. CDR3 bases: TGTGCCAGCAGCCCTCCGGGACGATACGAGCAGTACTTC. Translating it yields CASSPPGRYEQYF.

This chain uses TRBV30 with TRBJ1-6, with TRBD1 identical over 9 bases. The CDR3 length is 17 residues. The J segment lost 0 bases and the V segment lost 0 bases, leaving 3 bases of the junction unmatched. Germline assignment: CDR1 GTSNPN and CDR2 SVGIG (reference sequence). The CDR3 nucleotides read TGTGCCTGGAGTGTAGACAGGGGGACCTCCTATAATTCACCCCTCCACTTT. Residues: CAWSVDRGTSYNSPLHF.

This chain connects TRBV6-1 to TRBJ2-5; D gene ambiguous. In germline, CDR1 is MNHNS, CDR2 SASEGT. CDR3 length: 12 amino acids. Trimming removed 5 bases from V and 5 bases from J, with 9 bases in between. The CDR3 region is CASSQTRETQYF. DNA for the CDR3: TGTGCCAGCAGTCAAACGAGGGAGACCCAGTACTTC.

The chain has TRBV30 and TRBJ2-1; the match to TRBD2 covers 8 bases. CDR3 length: 13 residues. The V segment lost 5 bases and the J segment 5 bases; nucleotides outside the gene matches: 5. Germline CDR1 GTSNPN, CDR2 SVGIG (reference sequence). The CDR3 DNA is TGTGCCTGGGTAAGCGGGAGCCACAATGAGCAGTTCTTC. It is translated as CAWVSGSHNEQFF.

V gene TRBV2 combines with J gene TRBJ1-5; D ambiguous. V was clipped by 2 bases and J by 4 bases, with 12 bases between them. CDR1 is SNHLY, CDR2 FYNNEI, per germline. CDR3 length: 15 amino acids. The CDR3 region is CASSERNGPNQPQHF. The CDR3 DNA reads TGTGCCAGCAGTGAACGGAACGGACCAAATCAGCCCCAGCATTTT. Full variable domain (outside the CDR3, taken from reference TRBV2 and TRBJ1-5): EPEVTQTPSHQVTQMGQEVILRCVPISNHLYFYWYRQILGQKVEFLVSFYNNEISEKSEIFDDQFSVERPDGSNFTLKIRSTKLEDSAMYFCASSERNGPNQPQHFGDGTRLSIL.

This chain links TRBV9 with TRBJ1-2; 7 nucleotides line up with TRBD1. This CDR3 region has 16 residues. V shed 0 bases and J 3 bases; nucleotides not matched to a gene: 8. Germline loops: CDR1 SGDLS, CDR2 YYNGEE. The CDR3 DNA sequence: TGTGCCAGCAGCGTAGACCCAACCGGGACAGACTATGGCTACACCTTC. Protein sequence: CASSVDPTGTDYGYTF.

The sample holds a few counts of this clone. The gene calls are TRBV19 and TRBJ2-5, with a tentative D call TRBD1 (6 bases). Germline CDR1 is LNHDA and CDR2 is SQIVND (reference sequence). V was cut by 3 bases and J by 3 bases, with 14 bases left in between. This CDR3 has 15 residues. CDR3 sequence (DNA): TGTGCCAGTAGTATTGGGCAGGGGTTGGAAGAGACCCAGTACTTC. It yields the protein CASSIGQGLEETQYF.

V is TRBV19 and J is TRBJ1-4; the D gene is possibly TRBD1 (6 bases). V was pared by 4 bases and J by 0 bases, with 21 bases between. CDR3 length: 19 amino acids. Germline CDR1 reads LNHDA; CDR2 reads SQIVND (reference sequence). The CDR3 nucleotides are TGTGCCAGTAGTAACGTCGGTGGACAGCAGTACTCAACTAATGAAAAACTGTTTTTT. As protein: CASSNVGGQQYSTNEKLFF.

The chain employs TRBV2 and TRBJ2-2; TRBD2 matches 11 bases. The CDR3 runs 15 residues. Per germline, CDR1 SNHLY and CDR2 FYNNEI. V dropped 4 bases and J dropped 7; count of bases not matched to a gene: 5. The CDR3 loop reads CASSALAGEGGELFF. The CDR3 DNA is TGTGCCAGCAGTGCACTAGCGGGAGAGGGCGGGGAGCTGTTTTTT.

This rearrangement joins TRBV30 to TRBJ1-1, with D maybe TRBD1 (6 bases). V shed 0 bases and J shed 3 bases, with 14 bases lying between them. CDR3 length: 15 amino acids. Germline V lookup: CDR1 GTSNPN, CDR2 SVGIG (reference sequence). The DNA of the CDR3 is TGTGCCTGGAGTGTACGAACAGGGCTCTACACTGAAGCTTTCTTT. It yields the protein CAWSVRTGLYTEAFF.

This chain uses TRBV7-2 with TRBJ1-6, with D perhaps matching TRBD1 (5 bases). The CDR3 runs 18 residues. V gave up 1 base and J gave up 0 bases, with 13 bases separating them. Looked up from germline, CDR1 is SGHTA and CDR2 is FQGNSA. The CDR3 spells CASSLDGRGSSYNSPLHF. Here the CDR3 DNA reads TGTGCCAGCAGCTTAGATGGGAGGGGAAGCTCCTATAATTCACCCCTCCACTTT.

This clone was seen more than once but under ten times. DNA of the CDR3: TGTGCCAGCTCACCAGGGGGGTCCGCCTACAATGAGCAGTTCTTC. Amino acid sequence: CASSPGGSAYNEQFF. The rearrangement joins TRBV18 to TRBJ2-1; tentative D call: TRBD2 (6 bases). The CDR3 has 15 amino acids. The V and J ends lost 2 bases and 2 bases respectively, with 10 bases between them. The germline CDR1 and CDR2 sequences are KGHSH and LQKENI.

This clone was seen a few times. This chain joins TRBV6-1 and TRBJ1-6, with TRBD1 matching over 8 bases. The CDR3 is 14 residues long. The germline CDR1 and CDR2 sequences are MNHNS and SASEGT. V gave up 6 bases and J gave up 7 bases; unmatched junction bases: 5. Written as DNA, the CDR3 is TGTGCCAGCAGGCCGGGACAGGTGAATTCACCCCTCCACTTT. As protein: CASRPGQVNSPLHF.

This clone was counted between two and nine times. This sequence joins TRBV7-9 and TRBJ1-2, with unresolved D. The CDR3 has 12 amino acids. Germline CDR1 and CDR2: SEHNR and FQNEAQ (reference sequence). V was clipped by 1 base and J by 1 base, with 1 base between them. The CDR3 protein is CASSLDNYGYTF. CDR3 nucleotides: TGTGCCAGCAGCTTAGATAACTATGGCTACACCTTC.

This clone showed up just a few times. The chain couples TRBV7-7 to TRBJ2-5, with D possibly TRBD1 on 5 matching bases. The V end was cut by 6 bases, the J end by 3 bases, with 14 bases between. Germline V gives CDR1 SSHAT, CDR2 FNYEAQ (reference sequence). The CDR3 length is 14 residues. CDR3 amino acids: CASSTKGLKETQYF. In DNA, the CDR3 is TGTGCCAGCAGTACCAAGGGGCTAAAAGAGACCCAGTACTTC.

In its sample, this clone was seen once. J is TRBJ2-5 and V is TRBV2, with 12 bases that match TRBD2. Trimming took 5 bases from V and 4 from J; bases not matched to a gene: 8. The germline gives CDR1 SNHLY, CDR2 FYNNEI. This CDR3 has 16 amino acids. In DNA form, the CDR3 reads TGTGCCAGCAGTTACTCTAGCGGGGGGGGTAGAGAGACCCAGTACTTC. This sequence encodes CASSYSSGGGRETQYF. The entire variable domain, with the rest obtained from reference TRBV2 and TRBJ2-5, is as follows: EPEVTQTPSHQVTQMGQEVILRCVPISNHLYFYWYRQILGQKVEFLVSFYNNEISEKSEIFDDQFSVERPDGSNFTLKIRSTKLEDSAMYFCASSYSSGGGRETQYFGPGTRLLVL.